One sample yielded the 21 T cell receptor beta chains listed below, sequenced in a study of T cell responses to AZD1222 COVID-19 vaccine. The repertoire was sequenced with immunoSEQ multiplex PCR; TCRdb's copy has only in-frame clones and lacks some. The sample yields 150,000 or so clones, more than 85% seen once. The specimen was peripheral blood, collected on day 0 of AZD1222 vaccination. All receptors come from an adult in good health.

The gene calls are TRBV3-1 (or the pseudogene TRBV3-2) and TRBJ1-2, with 12 nucleotides matching TRBD1. V was clipped by 3 bases and J by 8 bases; unmatched bases: 4. CDR3 size: 14 residues. From germline, CDR1 is LGHDT and CDR2 YNNKEL (reference sequence). In DNA form, the CDR3 reads TGTGCCAGCAGCCAGGGACAGGGGGCACGGGGCTACACCTTC. Protein: CASSQGQGARGYTF.

This sequence joins TRBV6-4 and TRBJ1-2; TRBD1 aligns across 8 bases. Per the germline V gene, CDR1 is MRHNA and CDR2 is SNTAGT. The CDR3 totals 17 residues. Germline trimming cut 4 bases from V and 0 bases from J; bases unmatched to any gene: 10. This CDR3 reads CASSGLRPGQANYGYTF. CDR3 coding DNA: TGTGCCAGCAGTGGCCTAAGACCGGGACAGGCTAACTATGGCTACACCTTC.

The V and J genes are TRBV7-8 and TRBJ1-1; unclear D gene. V shed 1 base and J shed 0 bases, with 9 bases lying between them. This CDR3 comprises 15 residues. The germline V gene has CDR1 SGHVS and CDR2 FQNEAQ. The CDR3 DNA sequence: TGTGCCAGCAGCTTAGAACCGGTAATGAACACTGAAGCTTTCTTT. Its protein is CASSLEPVMNTEAFF. The full variable domain, in which reference TRBV7-8 and TRBJ1-1 provide the parts outside the CDR3, is GAGVSQSPRYKVAKRGQDVALRCDPISGHVSLFWYQQALGQGPEFLTYFQNEAQLDKSGLPSDRFFAERPEGSVSTLKIQRTQQEDSAVYLCASSLEPVMNTEAFFGQGTRLTVV.

The chain uses TRBV2 and TRBJ1-4, with 10 bases identical to TRBD1. Per germline, CDR1 SNHLY and CDR2 FYNNEI. This CDR3 has 15 amino acids. V gave up 6 bases and J gave up 7 bases; unmatched junction bases: 8. In DNA form, the CDR3 reads TGTGCCAGCAGGAAGGACAGGGGGGGCGGTGAAAAACTGTTTTTT. Translating gives CASRKDRGGGEKLFF.

The gene calls are TRBV10-2 and TRBJ1-1; D is ambiguous. Germline V CDR1 and CDR2: WSHSY, SAAADI. Trimming removed 6 bases at V and 7 bases at J, with 9 bases between. This CDR3 spans 11 amino acids. The CDR3 DNA is TGCGCCAGCAGCGACTCCGATGAAGCTTTCTTT. Amino acid sequence: CASSDSDEAFF.

Details on this clone: This CDR3 is also generated by other DNA sequences in the sample. The genes are TRBV29-1 and TRBJ1-1; TRBD1 matches at 7 bases. The CDR3 runs to 12 residues. CDR1 is SQVTM and CDR2 is ANQGSEA in the germline V gene. Trimming removed 7 bases from V and 1 base from J; junction bases left unmatched: 3. CDR3 DNA sequence: TGCAGCGGCAGGACAGGGAACACTGAAGCTTTCTTT. As protein: CSGRTGNTEAFF.

J is TRBJ2-7 and V is TRBV19; maybe TRBD1 (6 bases). Germline CDR1 is LNHDA and CDR2 is SQIVND (reference sequence). The CDR3 covers 15 residues. V lost 3 bases to trimming and J lost 0 bases, with 12 bases between them. CDR3 nucleotide sequence: TGTGCCAGTAGTATGGGCAGGGGCCTCTCCTACGAGCAGTACTTC. It translates to CASSMGRGLSYEQYF.

J is TRBJ1-4 and V is TRBV28; TRBD1 matches 8 bases. V shed 7 bases, J shed 7 bases, and the junction held 11 bases outside the gene matches. The CDR3 contains 15 residues. The germline gives CDR1 MDHEN, CDR2 SYDVKM. CDR3 residues: CASTSPGGSGEKLFF. The CDR3 coding sequence is TGTGCCAGCACTTCCCCAGGGGGCAGTGGTGAAAAACTGTTTTTT.

The chain has TRBV5-1 and TRBJ2-1; D is unclear. CDR3 length: 13 residues. Deletions cut 4 bases from V and 4 bases from J, with 9 bases between. Germline V lookup: CDR1 SGHRS, CDR2 YFSETQ. CDR3 sequence: CASSPLQYNEQFF. CDR3 nucleotides: TGCGCCAGCAGCCCCTTACAGTACAATGAGCAGTTCTTC.

V gene TRBV30 combines with J gene TRBJ1-4; D not resolved. The germline V and J ends were trimmed by 0 bases and 3 bases, with 8 bases remaining between them. CDR3 length: 14 residues. Germline assignment: CDR1 GTSNPN and CDR2 SVGIG (reference sequence). CDR3 amino acids: CAWSVMSANEKLFF. The DNA of the CDR3 is TGTGCCTGGAGTGTCATGTCAGCTAATGAAAAACTGTTTTTT.

The chain recombines TRBV30 with TRBJ2-1, with 10 bases aligning to TRBD2. Germline V lookup: CDR1 GTSNPN, CDR2 SVGIG (reference sequence). The CDR3 covers 15 residues. V lost 5 bases and J lost 4; bases outside the gene matches: 8. The CDR3 spells CAWLQPGLAYNEQFF. The CDR3 nucleotides read TGTGCCTGGCTCCAACCGGGACTAGCGTACAATGAGCAGTTCTTC.

The chain combines TRBV11-3 with TRBJ2-5, with D unclear. CDR1 is SGHNT and CDR2 is YENEEA in the germline V gene. This CDR3 is built from 15 residues. V lost 1 base, J lost 2 bases, and 11 bases lay in between. The CDR3 here is CASSLGPGRQETQYF. The CDR3 bases are TGTGCCAGCAGCTTAGGTCCCGGCCGACAAGAGACCCAGTACTTC. The whole variable domain, filled in from reference TRBV11-3 and TRBJ2-5, reads EAGVVQSPRYKIIEKKQPVAFWCNPISGHNTLYWYLQNLGQGPELLIRYENEEAVDDSQLPKDRFSAERLKGVDSTLKIQPAELGDSAVYLCASSLGPGRQETQYFGPGTRLLVL.

On this clone: In the same sample, other DNA sequences code for this CDR3. The chain couples TRBV30 to TRBJ2-5, with D perhaps TRBD1 or TRBD2 (6 bases each). CDR1 is GTSNPN, CDR2 SVGIG, per germline (reference sequence). CDR3 size: 13 residues. The germline V and J ends were trimmed by 1 base and 2 bases, with 8 bases remaining between them. CDR3 region: CAWSGGGQETQYF. For the CDR3, the DNA is TGTGCCTGGAGTGGAGGGGGGCAAGAGACCCAGTACTTC.

A note on this clone: Other nucleotide sequences from this sample produce the same CDR3. The V gene is TRBV7-9, the J gene TRBJ1-5, with D uncertain. This CDR3 is 13 amino acids long. Trimming cost V 0 bases and J 6 bases, with 6 bases left between them. The V gene's germline CDR1 is SEHNR and CDR2 FQNEAQ (reference sequence). The CDR3 DNA is TGTGCCAGCAGCTTAGCAGGGAGTCAGCCCCAGCATTTT. Protein product: CASSLAGSQPQHF.

In regard to this clone: At one end the junction does not follow the germline gene, possibly because of a read error. CDR3 residues: CASSQVYVGKGVIF. The CDR3 DNA is TGTGCCAGCAGCCAAGTGTACGTCGGAAAGGGCGTGATCTTT. V usage is TRBV3-1 (or the pseudogene TRBV3-2) and J usage is TRBJ1-1; the D is unclear. There are 14 residues in the CDR3. Germline CDR1 LGHDT, CDR2 YNNKEL (reference sequence).

V is TRBV18 and J is TRBJ2-1; a possible D gene is TRBD1 (5 bases). Between the trimmed V and J ends, which lost 0 bases and 8 bases, there was a span of 20 bases. The CDR3 loop spans 17 amino acids. From germline, CDR1 is KGHSH and CDR2 LQKENI. The CDR3 nucleotides are TGTGCCAGCTCACCACCCGCAGGGCAGCTCCGGTCCGATGAGCAGTTCTTC. Translated: CASSPPAGQLRSDEQFF.

The rearrangement joins TRBV30 to TRBJ1-1; 9 bases are shared with TRBD1. This CDR3 is built from 15 residues. Per germline, CDR1 GTSNPN and CDR2 SVGIG (reference sequence). J was trimmed by 3 bases and V by 3 bases; bases with no gene match: 8. CDR3 DNA sequence: TGTGCCTGGAGGGTTGGAACAGGGGGCTACACTGAAGCTTTCTTT. Residues: CAWRVGTGGYTEAFF.

The chain employs TRBV28 and TRBJ2-2, with 7 bases fitting TRBD1. Germline CDR1 is MDHEN and CDR2 is SYDVKM. This CDR3 is 14 amino acids long. J lost 3 bases, V lost 6 bases, and 4 bases had no gene match. The CDR3 is CASRDRRYTGELFF. The CDR3 region has the DNA TGTGCCAGCAGGGACAGGCGCTACACCGGGGAGCTGTTTTTT.

The CDR3 DNA follows: TGTGCCACCAGTGATGTGGGACAGGTCTATGGCTACACCTTC. Protein: CATSDVGQVYGYTF. The rearrangement joins TRBV24-1 to TRBJ1-2; 8 bases align to TRBD1. Per the germline V gene, CDR1 is KGHDR and CDR2 is SFDVKD. The V gene end was trimmed by 3 bases and the J gene end by 4 bases; junction bases not matched to a gene: 3. There are 14 residues in the CDR3.

In this sample, this clone turned up a few times. The rearrangement links TRBV7-2 to TRBJ2-5; D possibly matches TRBD1 or TRBD2 (6 bases each). The V gene lost 5 bases and the J gene lost 5 bases, with 12 bases spanning the gap. This CDR3 has 13 residues. Per germline, CDR1 SGHTA and CDR2 FQGNSA. In DNA, the CDR3 is TGTGCCAGCAGCGCTCGGAGGGGGGAGACCCAGTACTTC. Encoded protein: CASSARRGETQYF. The full variable domain, in which reference TRBV7-2 and TRBJ2-5 provide the parts outside the CDR3, is GAGVSQSPSNKVTEKGKDVELRCDPISGHTALYWYRQSLGQGLEFLIYFQGNSAPDKSGLPSDRFSAERTGGSVSTLTIQRTQQEDSAVYLCASSARRGETQYFGPGTRLLVL.

V is TRBV3-1 (or the pseudogene TRBV3-2) and J is TRBJ1-6, with D unclear. The V end was cut by 5 bases, the J end by 7 bases, with 12 bases between. CDR1 LGHDT and CDR2 YNNKEL come from the germline V gene (reference sequence). This CDR3 is 14 amino acids long. This CDR3 reads CASSTSGSNSPLHF. Here the CDR3 DNA reads TGTGCCAGCAGCACCTCGGGGTCCAATTCACCCCTCCACTTT.